These 10 T cell receptor beta chains were all obtained from the same sample, sequenced in a study of shared clonotypes between healthy human individuals (dated by TCRdb to about 2020). CD8 naive samples consisted of CD45RO-negative cells that were positively selected for CCR7, yielding a CD45RA+CCR7+ population without TemRA cells. Library preparation employed the immunoSEQ multiplex PCR assay. In TCRdb, the immuneACCESS table is reduced to in-frame sequences with V and J assigned. These tables do not hold every clone; where another copy was compared, an unresolved V gene accounts for under half, and the others remain unexplained. This sample gives about 2,100,000 clones in total; about 92% of them show up just once. The ten largest make up 1.5% to 2% of the sample. The sequenced sample consisted of naive CD8+ T cells from PBMCs. According to the study, the label for this sample's cell subset or site signals: CD45RA+CCR7+. The origin of the receptors is a man between 18 and 29 years old in good health. Some clones in this sample may be carry-over from other donors' samples.

This clone has a handful of counts. Different DNA sequences within this sample yield the same CDR3. The chain links TRBV4-3 to TRBJ1-3; D is undetermined. The CDR3 is made up of 12 amino acids. Germline V gene data show CDR1 as LGHNA and CDR2 as YSLEER. The V and J ends lost 0 bases and 7 bases respectively, with 4 bases between them. As DNA, the CDR3 is TGCGCCAGCAGCCAAGATGCGAACACCATATATTTT. It codes for CASSQDANTIYF.

The sample holds one count of this clone. The sample holds other DNA sequences that translate to the same CDR3. The genes are TRBV29-1 and TRBJ2-1, with 9 positions matching TRBD2. Germline CDR1 reads SQVTM; CDR2 reads ANQGSEA. The CDR3 extends over 13 amino acids. With 4 bases clipped from V and 4 bases from J, the junction kept 2 bases outside the gene matches. CDR3 loop: CSVVAGGYNEQFF. The CDR3 coding sequence is TGCAGCGTTGTTGCGGGGGGGTACAATGAGCAGTTCTTC.

The gene calls are TRBV28 and TRBJ2-1; D is unresolved. Germline CDR1 is MDHEN and CDR2 is SYDVKM. The CDR3 is 13 residues long. Trimming shortened V by 4 bases and J by 8 bases, and 12 bases separated the two germline ends. The CDR3 DNA reads as TGTGCCAGCAGTTGGACCGTAAGGGATGAGCAGTTCTTC. This sequence encodes CASSWTVRDEQFF.

CDR3 loop: CASSLQGVGNQPQHF. DNA of the CDR3: TGTGCCAGCAGTTTGCAGGGGGTCGGCAATCAGCCCCAGCATTTT. The V and J genes are TRBV27 and TRBJ1-5, with TRBD1 matching over 7 bases. The CDR3 loop spans 15 amino acids. CDR1 and CDR2 from the germline V gene are MNHEY and SMNVEV (reference sequence). The ends lost 3 bases at V and 2 bases at J; junction bases unmatched: 4.

Details on this clone: At the DNA level, this CDR3 is encoded by other sequences in the same sample as well. The rearrangement joins TRBV9 to TRBJ2-7, with 13 bases lining up with TRBD2. The V segment lost 2 bases and the J segment 6 bases; nucleotides outside the gene matches: 5. Looked up from germline, CDR1 is SGDLS and CDR2 is YYNGEE. The CDR3 is 15 amino acids. The CDR3 DNA follows: TGTGCCAGCAGCGTTACTAGCGGGAGGGCGAGCGAGCAGTACTTC. Its protein is CASSVTSGRASEQYF.

The V gene is TRBV6-1, the J gene TRBJ2-6, with 8 bases identical to TRBD2. Per germline, CDR1 MNHNS and CDR2 SASEGT. J lost 0 bases, V lost 1 base, and 5 bases had no gene match. This CDR3 has 18 residues. The CDR3 nucleotides are TGTGCCAGCAGTGAAGTACTAGCGGTGAACTCTGGGGCCAACGTCCTGACTTTC. It translates to CASSEVLAVNSGANVLTF.

The chain links TRBV28 to TRBJ1-2, with D hard to call. Trimming took off 5 bases at V and 6 bases at J, with 22 bases between the two ends. The germline V gene has CDR1 MDHEN and CDR2 SYDVKM. The length of the CDR3 is 16 residues. CDR3 sequence reads: CASSPREWSGLDGYTF. CDR3 DNA: TGTGCCAGCAGTCCCCGTGAATGGAGCGGTTTAGATGGCTACACCTTC.

The chain links TRBV7-6 to TRBJ2-7; 8 nucleotides line up with TRBD1. V trimming: 1 base; J trimming: 1 base; junction bases outside the gene matches: 3. The CDR3 runs to 15 residues. In germline, CDR1 is SGHVS, CDR2 FNYEAQ. Written as DNA, the CDR3 is TGTGCCAGCAGCTTAGTAGGGACAGGTTCCTACGAGCAGTACTTC. Its protein product is CASSLVGTGSYEQYF.

The chain employs TRBV28 and TRBJ1-1; TRBD1 aligns across 8 bases. J lost 11 bases, V lost 6 bases, and 14 bases had no gene match. This CDR3 spans 14 amino acids. CDR1 and CDR2 from the germline V gene are MDHEN and SYDVKM. The CDR3 sequence is CASSPTGVLMQAFF. Here the CDR3 DNA reads TGTGCCAGCAGCCCGACAGGGGTGTTGATGCAGGCTTTCTTT.

This chain uses TRBV4-2 with TRBJ2-3; D possibly matches TRBD1 or TRBD2 (5 bases each). Per germline, CDR1 LGHNA and CDR2 YNFKEQ. There are 14 residues in the CDR3. The germline V and J ends were trimmed by 3 bases and 2 bases, with 9 bases remaining between them. CDR3 region: CASSHGGTTDTQYF. CDR3 sequence (DNA): TGTGCCAGCAGCCATGGGGGAACCACAGATACGCAGTATTTT.